The clone carrying this TCR beta chain appeared a few times. The antigen remains unidentified. With a J-beta primer mix and a sample-barcoded 5' primer, a second PCR ran 7 to 11 cycles. A minimum of 2.5 million CDR3-containing paired-end reads was obtained for each sample. TCRdb independently ran MiXCR on the 5' RACE reads; one entry per CDR3 protein. This table has over 1,500,000 distinct CDR3 sequences, roughly two fifths appearing once. This sample stems from a study of blood T cells in healthy people across ages. Overall study findings and caveats: Older age coincided with a roughly linear decline in TCR beta diversity per million T cells. Among long-lived donors, naive CD4+ cells were more numerous and diversity higher than in aged donors.

Germline assignment: CDR1 DFQATT and CDR2 SNEGSKA (reference sequence). Trimming removed 3 bases from V and 6 bases from J; junction bases left unmatched: 11. The CDR3 contains 15 residues. This clonotype was sampled from a human donor in good health. The genes are TRBV20-1 and TRBJ1-5, with 7 nucleotides matching TRBD1. The specimen sequenced was blood. The CDR3 is CSASTDREEAQPQHF. In DNA form, the CDR3 reads TGCAGTGCTAGCACAGACAGGGAGGAGGCTCAGCCCCAGCATTTT.